This T cell receptor (beta chain) originates from a study of cytomegalovirus exposure and HLA in healthy donors. This clone came up a few times. The antigen is unknown. 13 Jbeta primers and 60 Vbeta primers were used for the PCR. The repertoire was sequenced with immunoSEQ multiplex PCR; TCRdb's copy has only in-frame clones and lacks some. The sample includes roughly 150,000 clones, 65% to 80% of them seen just once. Study observations and caveats: The only immune exposure information that was available was CMV serostatus. It was taken for granted in presence/absence analyses that sequencing depth across donors was roughly uniform. Analysis was performed later, and it showed HLA-associated TCR beta chains to be more clonally expanded than equally common others.

The sequenced material came from PBMCs. This receptor was identified in a man aged 40-50 years in good health and CMV-seropositive.

The CDR3 reads CASSPREQGANTEAFF. The CDR3 nucleotides read TGTGCCAGCTCACCACGCGAGCAGGGGGCGAACACTGAAGCTTTCTTT. This chain joins TRBV18 and TRBJ1-1, with TRBD1 identical over 8 bases. Germline CDR1 KGHSH, CDR2 LQKENI. This CDR3 contains 16 residues. The junction had 5 bases not matched to a gene; V was cut back by 1 base and J by 1 base.